This TCR beta chain was identified during a study of cytomegalovirus exposure and HLA in healthy donors. Study results and limitations: Reports showed the classifier diagnosing cytomegalovirus status with high specificity and sensitivity. Follow-up analysis found HLA locus-dependent TCR association rates, highest for DRB1 and lowest for HLA-C.

A single count supports this clone. Its antigen is unidentified. In the PCR, 60 Vbeta and 13 Jbeta primers were used. Sequencing used immunoSEQ multiplex PCR; TCRdb keeps in-frame clones, though not all of them. The table records almost 95,000 clones, over 60% of them present only once. J gave up 6 bases and V 1 base, and 10 bases lay outside the gene matches. The germline V gene has CDR1 PRHDT and CDR2 FYEKMQ (reference sequence). This CDR3 contains 18 residues. The receptor comes from a man aged 25-45 years in good health and CMV-seronegative. The chain recombines TRBV13 with TRBJ2-2; TRBD2 aligns across 11 bases. The sample consisted of PBMCs. CDR3 sequence reads: CASSLVSLAGGFSGELFF. CDR3 coding DNA: TGTGCCAGCAGCTTAGTCAGCCTAGCGGGAGGTTTCTCCGGGGAGCTGTTTTTT.